A single sample is the source of the 11 T cell receptor beta chains below, sequenced in a study of shared clonotypes between healthy human individuals. Positively selected for CCR7, the CD45RO-negative cells used as naive CD8 cells excluded terminally differentiated effector memory CD45RA+ cells. Clones were sequenced by immunoSEQ multiplex PCR, and TCRdb holds only the in-frame ones, with some missing. The sample holds under 2,000,000 clones, 85% to 95% seen once. Specimen: naive CD8+ T cells sorted from blood. Receptor source: a young man in good health.

In the case of this clone: This same CDR3 is encoded by further DNA sequences in the sample. The chain couples TRBV5-6 to TRBJ2-7; D remains unclear. V was trimmed by 0 bases and J by 3 bases, leaving 7 bases between them. The CDR3 runs 13 residues. Germline V gives CDR1 SGHDT, CDR2 YYEEEE. CDR3 residues: CASSLGQYYEQYF. CDR3 coding DNA: TGTGCCAGCAGCTTGGGGCAGTACTACGAGCAGTACTTC.

The chain joins TRBV6-5 to TRBJ2-2; maybe TRBD1 (5 bases). Germline V gene sequence: CDR1 MNHEY, CDR2 SVGAGI. CDR3 length equals 15 residues. V was clipped by 2 bases and J by 4 bases, with 11 bases between them. Here the CDR3 reads CASSYAQAATGELFF. Here the CDR3 DNA reads TGTGCCAGCAGTTACGCACAGGCAGCCACCGGGGAGCTGTTTTTT.

The chain couples TRBV2 to TRBJ2-7; 7 bases are shared with TRBD1. The ends lost 1 base at V and 3 bases at J; junction bases unmatched: 9. Germline CDR1 and CDR2: SNHLY and FYNNEI. The CDR3 length is 16 residues. CDR3 in DNA: TGTGCCAGCAGTGAAGGGCCCCCGGGACAGCACTACGAGCAGTACTTC. Amino acid sequence: CASSEGPPGQHYEQYF.

The rearrangement joins TRBV30 to TRBJ1-2, with D unclear. Trimming stripped 0 bases from V and 8 bases from J, with 19 bases between. This CDR3 spans 15 amino acids. Germline assignment: CDR1 GTSNPN and CDR2 SVGIG (reference sequence). The CDR3 nucleotides read TGTGCCTGGAGTGTACGAGGATTGGGTATTGGGGGCTACACCTTC. It yields the protein CAWSVRGLGIGGYTF.

The chain carries TRBV4-1 and TRBJ2-1; D perhaps matches TRBD1 (5 bases). V was pared by 4 bases and J by 14 bases, with 15 bases between. The CDR3 is 12 residues long. Germline CDR1 and CDR2: MGHRA and YSYEKL. The CDR3 DNA reads TGCGCCAGCAGCCCCCAGGGATCCGAAAAGTTCTTC. This gives the protein CASSPQGSEKFF.

The chain carries TRBV2 and TRBJ1-4, with a weak D call TRBD1 (6 bases). Trimming stripped 0 bases from V and 8 bases from J, with 13 bases between. CDR3 size: 15 residues. Germline assignment: CDR1 SNHLY and CDR2 FYNNEI. The DNA of the CDR3 is TGTGCCAGCAGTGAAGCGAACAGGGCTGAAGAAAAACTGTTTTTT. It is translated as CASSEANRAEEKLFF. Supplemented by reference TRBV2 and TRBJ1-4, the full variable domain reads EPEVTQTPSHQVTQMGQEVILRCVPISNHLYFYWYRQILGQKVEFLVSFYNNEISEKSEIFDDQFSVERPDGSNFTLKIRSTKLEDSAMYFCASSEANRAEEKLFFGSGTQLSVL.

The chain joins TRBV4-1 to TRBJ2-7, with 8 positions matching TRBD2. Germline assignment: CDR1 MGHRA and CDR2 YSYEKL. CDR3 length equals 15 residues. Trimming cost V 1 base and J 4 bases; bases outside gene matches: 6. This CDR3 is CASSQATSAMYEQYF. The DNA for the CDR3 is TGCGCCAGCAGCCAAGCGACTAGCGCGATGTACGAGCAGTACTTC.

The gene calls are TRBV19 and TRBJ1-1; possibly TRBD1 for D (5 bases). The length of the CDR3 is 13 residues. V dropped 8 bases and J dropped 6 bases, with 16 bases sitting between them. Germline-derived CDR1 and CDR2 are LNHDA and SQIVND (reference sequence). The CDR3 loop reads CASSRFGGSEAFF. In DNA, the CDR3 is TGTGCCAGTTCCCGGTTCGGGGGGTCTGAAGCTTTCTTT.

This clone was found once. The CDR3 bases are TGTGCCAGCAGTGCACAAACACCGGTGGTTCAGCCCCAGCATTTT. Protein product: CASSAQTPVVQPQHF. This chain links TRBV6-5 with TRBJ1-5; no clear D. Per the germline V gene, CDR1 is MNHEY and CDR2 is SVGAGI. The CDR3 is 15 residues long. Trimming removed 5 bases at V and 6 bases at J, with 17 bases between.

The sample holds one count of this clone. This rearrangement joins TRBV19 to TRBJ2-3, with TRBD2 identical over 8 bases. This CDR3 is built from 15 residues. V was clipped by 5 bases and J by 3 bases; unmatched bases: 7. The germline gives CDR1 LNHDA, CDR2 SQIVND (reference sequence). This CDR3 reads CASSSIAGITDTQYF. CDR3 nucleotides: TGTGCCAGTAGTTCGATAGCGGGAATAACAGATACGCAGTATTTT.

A note on this clone: This sample includes further DNA sequences coding for the same CDR3. J is TRBJ2-5 and V is TRBV13; no firm D call. The CDR3 is 13 amino acids. The germline V and J ends were trimmed by 3 bases and 2 bases, with 7 bases remaining between them. Germline V lookup: CDR1 PRHDT, CDR2 FYEKMQ (reference sequence). Here the CDR3 reads CASSFDSQETQYF. The CDR3 nucleotides read TGTGCCAGCAGCTTTGACTCTCAAGAGACCCAGTACTTC.